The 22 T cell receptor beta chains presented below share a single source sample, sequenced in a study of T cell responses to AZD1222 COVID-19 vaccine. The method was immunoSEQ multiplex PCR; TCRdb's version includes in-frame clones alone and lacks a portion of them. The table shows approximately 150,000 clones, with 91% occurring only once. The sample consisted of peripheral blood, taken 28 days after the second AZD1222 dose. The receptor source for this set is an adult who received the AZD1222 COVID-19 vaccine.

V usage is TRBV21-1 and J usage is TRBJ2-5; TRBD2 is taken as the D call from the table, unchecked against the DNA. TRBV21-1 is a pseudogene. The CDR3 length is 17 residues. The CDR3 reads CASSNPGVAEIQETQYF. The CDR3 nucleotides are TGTGCCAGCAGCAATCCCGGGGTAGCGGAGATCCAAGAGACCCAGTACTTC.

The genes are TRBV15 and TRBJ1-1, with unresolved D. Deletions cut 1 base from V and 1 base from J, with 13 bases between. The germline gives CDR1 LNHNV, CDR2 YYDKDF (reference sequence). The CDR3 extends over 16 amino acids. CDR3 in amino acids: CATSRGAGYTNTEAFF. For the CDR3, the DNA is TGTGCCACCAGCAGAGGGGCTGGATATACGAACACTGAAGCTTTCTTT.

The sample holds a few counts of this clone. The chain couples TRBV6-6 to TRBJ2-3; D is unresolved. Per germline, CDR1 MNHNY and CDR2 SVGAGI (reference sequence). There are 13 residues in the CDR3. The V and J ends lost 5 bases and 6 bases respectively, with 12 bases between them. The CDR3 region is CASSPGERDTQYF. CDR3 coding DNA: TGTGCCAGCAGTCCCGGTGAAAGGGATACGCAGTATTTT.

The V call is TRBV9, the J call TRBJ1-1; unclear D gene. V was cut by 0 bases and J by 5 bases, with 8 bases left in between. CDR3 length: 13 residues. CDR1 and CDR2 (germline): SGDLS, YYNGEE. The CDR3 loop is CASSVVPSTEAFF. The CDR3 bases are TGTGCCAGCAGCGTAGTCCCGAGTACTGAAGCTTTCTTT.

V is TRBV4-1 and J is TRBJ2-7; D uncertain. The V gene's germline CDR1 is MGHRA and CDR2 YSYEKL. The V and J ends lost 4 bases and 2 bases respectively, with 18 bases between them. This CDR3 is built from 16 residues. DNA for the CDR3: TGCGCCAGCAGCCCAGACCCTTACTCTATAGCCTACGAGCAGTACTTC. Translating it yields CASSPDPYSIAYEQYF.

CDR3 coding DNA: TGCGCCAGCAGCCAGCGCGTGGGCAGGGACGAGACCCAGTACTTC. Translating gives CASSQRVGRDETQYF. The chain employs TRBV4-3 and TRBJ2-5; perhaps D is TRBD1 or TRBD2 (5 bases each). Trimming removed 3 bases from V and 5 bases from J, with 16 bases in between. Germline CDR1 LGHNA, CDR2 YSLEER. The CDR3 has 15 residues.

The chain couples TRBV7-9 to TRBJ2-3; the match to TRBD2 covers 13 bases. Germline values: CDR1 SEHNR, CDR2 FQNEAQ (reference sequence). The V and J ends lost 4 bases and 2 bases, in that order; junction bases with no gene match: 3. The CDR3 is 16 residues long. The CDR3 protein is CASSSGTSGVTDTQYF. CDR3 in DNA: TGTGCCAGCAGCTCCGGGACTAGCGGGGTCACAGATACGCAGTATTTT.

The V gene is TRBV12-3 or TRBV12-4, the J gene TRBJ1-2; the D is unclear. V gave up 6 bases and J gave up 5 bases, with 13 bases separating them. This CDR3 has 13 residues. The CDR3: CASRRPWPYGYTF. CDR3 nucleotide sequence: TGTGCCAGCAGGCGACCTTGGCCGTATGGCTACACCTTC.

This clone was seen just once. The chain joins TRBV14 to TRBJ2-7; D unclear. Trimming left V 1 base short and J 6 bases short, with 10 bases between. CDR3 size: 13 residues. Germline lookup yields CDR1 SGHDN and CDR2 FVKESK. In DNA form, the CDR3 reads TGTGCCAGCAGCCAAGCAACGCCTTCCGAGCAGTACTTC. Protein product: CASSQATPSEQYF.

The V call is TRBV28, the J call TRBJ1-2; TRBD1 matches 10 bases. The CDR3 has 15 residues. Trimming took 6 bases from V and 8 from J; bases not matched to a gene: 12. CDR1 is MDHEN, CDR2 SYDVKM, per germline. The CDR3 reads CASSLLTGGFGGYTF. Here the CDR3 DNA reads TGTGCCAGCAGCCTCTTGACAGGGGGCTTCGGGGGCTACACCTTC.

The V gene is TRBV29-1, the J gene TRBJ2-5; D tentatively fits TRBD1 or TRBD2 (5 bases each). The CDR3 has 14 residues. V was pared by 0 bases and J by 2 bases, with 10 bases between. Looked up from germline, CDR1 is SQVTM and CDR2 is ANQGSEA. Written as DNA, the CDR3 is TGCAGCGTTGAAGACCCCTGGGGGCAAGAGACCCAGTACTTC. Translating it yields CSVEDPWGQETQYF.

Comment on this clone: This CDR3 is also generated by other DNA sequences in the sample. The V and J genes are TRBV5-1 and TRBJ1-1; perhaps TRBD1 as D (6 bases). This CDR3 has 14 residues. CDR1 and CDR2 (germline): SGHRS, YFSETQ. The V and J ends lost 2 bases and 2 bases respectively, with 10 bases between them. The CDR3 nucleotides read TGCGCCAGCAGCTTACAGGGAGGAAACACTGAAGCTTTCTTT. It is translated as CASSLQGGNTEAFF.

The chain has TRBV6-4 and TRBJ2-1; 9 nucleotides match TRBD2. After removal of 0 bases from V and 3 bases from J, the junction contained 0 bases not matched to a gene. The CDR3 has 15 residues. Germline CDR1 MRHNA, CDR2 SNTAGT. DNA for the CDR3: TGTGCCAGCAGTGACTCTAGCGGGAGCTACAATGAGCAGTTCTTC. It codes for CASSDSSGSYNEQFF.

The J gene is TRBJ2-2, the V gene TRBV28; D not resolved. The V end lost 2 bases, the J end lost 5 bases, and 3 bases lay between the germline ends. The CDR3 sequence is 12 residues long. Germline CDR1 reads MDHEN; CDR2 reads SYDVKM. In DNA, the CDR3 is TGTGCCAGCAGTTTAAATACCGGGGAGCTGTTTTTT. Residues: CASSLNTGELFF.

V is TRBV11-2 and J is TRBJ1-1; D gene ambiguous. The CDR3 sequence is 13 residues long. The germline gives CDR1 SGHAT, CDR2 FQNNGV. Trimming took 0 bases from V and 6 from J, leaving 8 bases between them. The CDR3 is CASSLDWGSEAFF. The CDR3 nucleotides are TGTGCCAGCAGCTTAGACTGGGGTTCTGAAGCTTTCTTT.

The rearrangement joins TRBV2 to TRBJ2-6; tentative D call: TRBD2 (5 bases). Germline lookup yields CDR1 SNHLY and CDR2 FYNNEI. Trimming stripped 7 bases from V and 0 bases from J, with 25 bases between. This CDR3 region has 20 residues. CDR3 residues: CASTDPYKREISSGANVLTF. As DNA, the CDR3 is TGTGCCAGCACCGATCCTTACAAAAGGGAGATTAGCTCTGGGGCCAACGTCCTGACTTTC.

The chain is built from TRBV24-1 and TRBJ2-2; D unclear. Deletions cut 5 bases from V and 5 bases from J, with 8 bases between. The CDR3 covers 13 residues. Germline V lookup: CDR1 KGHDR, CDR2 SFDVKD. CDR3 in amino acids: CATSVVETGELFF. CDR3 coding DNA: TGTGCCACCAGTGTTGTGGAAACCGGGGAGCTGTTTTTT.

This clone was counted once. The chain's CDR3 is CASSVRGRQETQYF. The CDR3 coding sequence is TGTGCCAGCAGCGTAAGGGGGCGCCAAGAGACCCAGTACTTC. The rearrangement links TRBV9 to TRBJ2-5, with 7 positions matching TRBD1. Germline assignment: CDR1 SGDLS and CDR2 YYNGEE. V shed 1 base, J shed 1 base, and the junction held 1 base outside the gene matches. This CDR3 has 14 residues.

CDR3 DNA sequence: TGTGCCAGCAGTTTCCAACAGGGGTACGAGCAGTACTTC. Encoded protein: CASSFQQGYEQYF. The chain links TRBV27 to TRBJ2-7; 7 bases map to TRBD1. The CDR3 has 13 amino acids. V was clipped by 3 bases and J by 4 bases; unmatched bases: 3. Germline V gene sequence: CDR1 MNHEY, CDR2 SMNVEV (reference sequence).

The CDR3 sequence: CATSRGTGPRNTIYF. DNA of the CDR3: TGTGCCACCAGCAGGGGTACAGGGCCCCGAAACACCATATATTTT. This chain connects TRBV15 to TRBJ1-3, with D perhaps matching TRBD1 (6 bases). Germline V gene sequence: CDR1 LNHNV, CDR2 YYDKDF (reference sequence). The CDR3 contains 15 residues. V gave up 3 bases and J gave up 5 bases, with 14 bases separating them.

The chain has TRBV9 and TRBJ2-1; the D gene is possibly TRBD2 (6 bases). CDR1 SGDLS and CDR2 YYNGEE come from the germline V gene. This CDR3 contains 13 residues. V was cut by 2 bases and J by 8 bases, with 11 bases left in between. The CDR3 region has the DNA TGTGCCAGCAGCGTGGGACTCCGGGATGAGCAGTTCTTC. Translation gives CASSVGLRDEQFF.

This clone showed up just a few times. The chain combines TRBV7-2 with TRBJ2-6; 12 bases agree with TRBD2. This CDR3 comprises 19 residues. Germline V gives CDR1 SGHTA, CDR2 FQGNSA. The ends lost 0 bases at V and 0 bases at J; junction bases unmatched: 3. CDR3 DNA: TGTGCCAGCAGCTTAGCCTCTAGCGGGAGGGCCTCTGGGGCCAACGTCCTGACTTTC. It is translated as CASSLASSGRASGANVLTF.